A selection of T cell receptor beta chains follows, all from one sample in a study of graft-versus-host responses after intestinal transplantation. Only in-frame clones appear in the TCRdb table, and some are missing; sequencing was by immunoSEQ multiplex PCR. The sample lists approximately 120,000 clones, around 90% seen once, with roughly 0.16% in the top ten. These receptors are not linked to any known antigen. The sequencing here drew on unstimulated CD4+ T cells sorted from spleen or lymph node cells, taken before intestinal transplant. All receptors come from a human donor who received an intestinal transplant. Each CDR3 is given with its conserved first and last residue. The D gene is left open where the match is weak. Where a row states a size, it is once, few, many or the class of an expanded clone; other rows omit it.

CDR3aa: CASSEETQYF; CDR3nt: TGTGCCAGCAGTGAAGAGACCCAGTACTTC; j_gene: TRBJ2-5; abundance: once; d_gene: NA; v_gene: TRBV6-1
CDR3aa: CASSIGLQGRTEAFF; CDR3nt: TGTGCCAGTAGTATAGGGTTACAGGGACGGACTGAAGCTTTCTTT; j_gene: TRBJ1-1; abundance: NA; d_gene: NA; v_gene: TRBV19
CDR3aa: CASSPQTGFNTGELFF; CDR3nt: TGTGCCAGTAGTCCACAAACAGGGTTTAATACCGGGGAGCTGTTTTTT; j_gene: TRBJ2-2; abundance: once; d_gene: NA; v_gene: TRBV19
CDR3aa: CASSFQGGPEQFF; CDR3nt: TGTGCCAGCAGCTTTCAGGGGGGCCCTGAGCAGTTCTTC; j_gene: TRBJ2-1; abundance: NA; d_gene: NA; v_gene: TRBV11-3
CDR3aa: CASSGGGSQETQYF; CDR3nt: TGTGCCAGCAGCGGCGGGGGTTCTCAAGAGACCCAGTACTTC; j_gene: TRBJ2-5; abundance: NA; d_gene: TRBD2; v_gene: TRBV11-3
CDR3aa: CASSDTDTQYF; CDR3nt: TGTGCCAGCAGCGACACAGATACGCAGTATTTT; j_gene: TRBJ2-3; abundance: NA; d_gene: NA; v_gene: TRBV7-9
CDR3aa: CAISASPETQYF; CDR3nt: TGTGCCATCAGTGCCAGCCCCGAGACCCAGTACTTC; j_gene: TRBJ2-5; abundance: NA; d_gene: NA; v_gene: TRBV10-3
CDR3aa: CASSPGGWGNQPQHF; CDR3nt: TGTGCCAGCAGTCCAGGGGGCTGGGGCAATCAGCCCCAGCATTTT; j_gene: TRBJ1-5; abundance: NA; d_gene: TRBD1; v_gene: TRBV27
CDR3aa: CASSRGAGQDTGELFF; CDR3nt: TGTGCCAGCAGCAGGGGGGCGGGACAGGACACCGGGGAGCTGTTTTTT; j_gene: TRBJ2-2; abundance: NA; d_gene: TRBD1; v_gene: TRBV5-6
CDR3aa: CASGESPPRVNEQFF; CDR3nt: TGCGCCAGCGGTGAAAGTCCGCCTAGGGTCAATGAGCAGTTCTTC; j_gene: TRBJ2-1; abundance: NA; d_gene: NA; v_gene: TRBV5-1
CDR3aa: CASSAGYGSNQETQYF; CDR3nt: TGTGCCAGCAGCGCGGGATACGGCTCCAACCAGGAGACCCAGTACTTC; j_gene: TRBJ2-5; abundance: once; d_gene: NA; v_gene: TRBV9
CDR3aa: CASSESVLIPRDRNNEQFF; CDR3nt: TGCGCCAGCAGTGAGTCCGTGTTGATCCCGCGGGACAGAAACAATGAGCAGTTCTTC; j_gene: TRBJ2-1; abundance: NA; d_gene: NA; v_gene: TRBV10-2
CDR3aa: CASSVAGAGFGYGYTF; CDR3nt: TGTGCCAGCAGCGTAGCTGGGGCCGGGTTTGGGTATGGCTACACCTTC; j_gene: TRBJ1-2; abundance: NA; d_gene: NA; v_gene: TRBV9
CDR3aa: CASSPAYTDTQYF; CDR3nt: TGTGCCAGCAGCCCCGCCTACACAGATACGCAGTATTTT; j_gene: TRBJ2-3; abundance: NA; d_gene: NA; v_gene: TRBV5-4
CDR3aa: CASSPPARAGQPQHF; CDR3nt: TGTGCCAGCTCACCACCTGCCAGGGCGGGGCAGCCCCAGCATTTT; j_gene: TRBJ1-5; abundance: NA; d_gene: NA; v_gene: TRBV18
CDR3aa: CASSLTRGPRDTQYF; CDR3nt: TGTGCCAGCAGCTTAACACGGGGGCCTAGAGATACGCAGTATTTT; j_gene: TRBJ2-3; abundance: NA; d_gene: NA; v_gene: TRBV7-3
CDR3aa: CASSLRGAHGKLFF; CDR3nt: TGTGCCAGCAGTTTAAGGGGGGCGCATGGAAAACTGTTTTTT; j_gene: TRBJ1-4; abundance: NA; d_gene: NA; v_gene: TRBV27
CDR3aa: CASSSDRVTFF; CDR3nt: TGCGCCAGCAGCTCCGACAGGGTAACTTTCTTT; j_gene: TRBJ1-1; abundance: NA; d_gene: TRBD1; v_gene: TRBV5-1
CDR3aa: CASSERADTQYF; CDR3nt: TGTGCCAGCAGCGAGCGCGCAGATACGCAGTATTTT; j_gene: TRBJ2-3; abundance: NA; d_gene: NA; v_gene: TRBV6-1
CDR3aa: CASSKGKYEQYF; CDR3nt: TGTGCCAGCAGCAAAGGGAAATACGAGCAGTACTTC; j_gene: TRBJ2-7; abundance: NA; d_gene: NA; v_gene: TRBV21-1
CDR3aa: CASSPRSRPNEQFF; CDR3nt: TGTGCCAGCTCACCCAGGAGTAGGCCCAATGAGCAGTTCTTC; j_gene: TRBJ2-1; abundance: NA; d_gene: NA; v_gene: TRBV18
CDR3aa: CASSVGGAGANVLTF; CDR3nt: TGTGCCAGCAGCGTAGGAGGGGCTGGGGCCAACGTCCTGACTTTC; j_gene: TRBJ2-6; abundance: NA; d_gene: NA; v_gene: TRBV9
CDR3aa: CASSYKSRYSNQPQHF; CDR3nt: TGTGCCAGCAGTTACAAGTCCAGATATAGCAATCAGCCCCAGCATTTT; j_gene: TRBJ1-5; abundance: once; d_gene: NA; v_gene: TRBV6-6
CDR3aa: CASSLVSGETSPLHF; CDR3nt: TGCGCCAGCAGCTTGGTCAGCGGTGAGACTTCACCCCTCCACTTT; j_gene: TRBJ1-6; abundance: NA; d_gene: NA; v_gene: TRBV5-1
CDR3aa: CASSLGDKRGNEQFF; CDR3nt: TGCGCCAGCAGCTTGGGCGACAAAAGGGGGAATGAGCAGTTCTTC; j_gene: TRBJ2-1; abundance: once; d_gene: NA; v_gene: TRBV5-1
CDR3aa: CASSRQNSPLHF; CDR3nt: TGTGCCAGCAGCCGACAGAATTCACCCCTCCACTTT; j_gene: TRBJ1-6; abundance: NA; d_gene: NA; v_gene: TRBV6-5
CDR3aa: CAISGTSGDYAEQFF; CDR3nt: TGTGCCATCAGTGGAACTAGCGGGGATTATGCTGAGCAGTTCTTC; j_gene: TRBJ2-1; abundance: NA; d_gene: TRBD2; v_gene: TRBV10-3
CDR3aa: CASSLIGRLNYGYTF; CDR3nt: TGTGCCAGCAGCTTGATCGGACGCCTTAACTATGGCTACACCTTC; j_gene: TRBJ1-2; abundance: NA; d_gene: NA; v_gene: TRBV5-4
CDR3aa: CASSPGQGAPSGNTIYF; CDR3nt: TGTGCCAGTAGTCCAGGACAGGGGGCACCCTCTGGAAACACCATATATTTT; j_gene: TRBJ1-3; abundance: NA; d_gene: TRBD1; v_gene: TRBV19
CDR3aa: CASSQTAGAEKLFF; CDR3nt: TGTGCCAGCAGCCAAACCGCAGGAGCTGAAAAACTGTTTTTT; j_gene: TRBJ1-4; abundance: few; d_gene: NA; v_gene: TRBV13
CDR3aa: CASRPRTGTQETQYF; CDR3nt: TGTGCCAGCAGGCCCAGAACGGGGACCCAAGAGACCCAGTACTTC; j_gene: TRBJ2-5; abundance: NA; d_gene: NA; v_gene: TRBV6-1
CDR3aa: CASSADTRSEQYF; CDR3nt: TGTGCCAGCAGCGCGGACACCCGCAGCGAGCAGTACTTC; j_gene: TRBJ2-7; abundance: NA; d_gene: NA; v_gene: TRBV7-7
CDR3aa: CASSQFGINEKLFF; CDR3nt: TGTGCCAGCAGTCAGTTTGGGATAAATGAAAAACTGTTTTTT; j_gene: TRBJ1-4; abundance: once; d_gene: NA; v_gene: TRBV2
CDR3aa: CASSEIGNTGELFF; CDR3nt: TGTGCCAGCAGTGAGATAGGTAACACCGGGGAGCTGTTTTTT; j_gene: TRBJ2-2; abundance: NA; d_gene: NA; v_gene: TRBV25-1
CDR3aa: CASSYRGQGREKLFF; CDR3nt: TGTGCCAGCAGTTACCGAGGACAGGGGAGAGAAAAACTGTTTTTT; j_gene: TRBJ1-4; abundance: few; d_gene: TRBD1; v_gene: TRBV6-6
CDR3aa: CASSYSTLQETQYF; CDR3nt: TGTGCCAGCAGTTACTCGACACTTCAAGAGACCCAGTACTTC; j_gene: TRBJ2-5; abundance: NA; d_gene: NA; v_gene: TRBV6-7
CDR3aa: CAWSVQSNEKLFF; CDR3nt: TGTGCCTGGAGTGTACAGAGTAATGAAAAACTGTTTTTT; j_gene: TRBJ1-4; abundance: NA; d_gene: NA; v_gene: TRBV30
CDR3aa: CASSLGVAGGQETQYF; CDR3nt: TGTGCCAGCAGCTTAGGAGTAGCGGGGGGCCAAGAGACCCAGTACTTC; j_gene: TRBJ2-5; abundance: NA; d_gene: TRBD2; v_gene: TRBV7-2
CDR3aa: CASSLQPPWSEANEQFF; CDR3nt: TGTGCCAGCAGCCTTCAACCACCTTGGTCGGAGGCCAATGAGCAGTTCTTC; j_gene: TRBJ2-1; abundance: NA; d_gene: NA; v_gene: TRBV4-2
CDR3aa: CASSPRTSLSSYEQYF; CDR3nt: TGTGCCAGCAGCCCGCGGACTTCCCTGAGCTCCTACGAGCAGTACTTC; j_gene: TRBJ2-7; abundance: NA; d_gene: NA; v_gene: TRBV9
CDR3aa: CASSFLLTNTGELFF; CDR3nt: TGTGCCAGCAGTTTTCTACTGACGAACACCGGGGAGCTGTTTTTT; j_gene: TRBJ2-2; abundance: NA; d_gene: NA; v_gene: TRBV27
CDR3aa: CASSYSIDSTYGYTF; CDR3nt: TGTGCCAGCAGTTACTCGATCGACAGTACCTATGGCTACACCTTC; j_gene: TRBJ1-2; abundance: NA; d_gene: NA; v_gene: TRBV6-5
CDR3aa: CASSPLAHLGNTIYF; CDR3nt: TGCGCCAGCAGCCCCCTGGCCCATCTTGGAAACACCATATATTTT; j_gene: TRBJ1-3; abundance: NA; d_gene: NA; v_gene: TRBV5-1
CDR3aa: CASSRELALATQYF; CDR3nt: TGTGCCAGCAGCCGTGAACTAGCTCTAGCGACCCAGTACTTC; j_gene: TRBJ2-5; abundance: NA; d_gene: NA; v_gene: TRBV5-4
CDR3aa: CASSFSRETQYF; CDR3nt: TGTGCCAGCAGCTTTTCGAGAGAGACCCAGTACTTC; j_gene: TRBJ2-5; abundance: NA; d_gene: NA; v_gene: TRBV7-9
CDR3aa: CASSPTGVSNYGYTF; CDR3nt: TGTGCCAGCAGTCCAACAGGGGTCTCTAACTATGGCTACACCTTC; j_gene: TRBJ1-2; abundance: NA; d_gene: TRBD1; v_gene: TRBV28
CDR3aa: CASGALRESSYNEQFF; CDR3nt: TGTGCTAGTGGGGCTCTCAGGGAGAGCTCCTACAATGAGCAGTTCTTC; j_gene: TRBJ2-1; abundance: NA; d_gene: NA; v_gene: TRBV12-5
CDR3aa: CASSKRGTGVYNSPLHF; CDR3nt: TGTGCCAGCAGCAAAAGGGGGACAGGGGTTTATAATTCACCCCTCCACTTT; j_gene: TRBJ1-6; abundance: once; d_gene: NA; v_gene: TRBV21-1
CDR3aa: CASSADRDTEAFF; CDR3nt: TGTGCCAGCAGTGCCGACAGGGACACTGAAGCTTTCTTT; j_gene: TRBJ1-1; abundance: NA; d_gene: TRBD1; v_gene: TRBV6-1
CDR3aa: CASSGDLLSGANVLTF; CDR3nt: TGTGCCAGCAGTGGGGACCTCCTCTCTGGGGCCAACGTCCTGACTTTC; j_gene: TRBJ2-6; abundance: NA; d_gene: NA; v_gene: TRBV6-1
CDR3aa: CASSLVSANVLTF; CDR3nt: TGTGCCAGCAGCTTAGTATCGGCCAACGTCCTGACTTTC; j_gene: TRBJ2-6; abundance: NA; d_gene: NA; v_gene: TRBV7-2
CDR3aa: CAISDRVFTTYEQYF; CDR3nt: TGTGCCATCAGTGACCGGGTCTTCACAACCTACGAGCAGTACTTC; j_gene: TRBJ2-7; abundance: NA; d_gene: NA; v_gene: TRBV10-3
CDR3aa: CASSVDRGRSDTQYF; CDR3nt: TGTGCCAGCAGCGTAGACCGGGGGCGGTCAGATACGCAGTATTTT; j_gene: TRBJ2-3; abundance: NA; d_gene: NA; v_gene: TRBV9
CDR3aa: CASSVGGGGVTDTQYF; CDR3nt: TGTGCCAGCAGCGTAGGTGGCGGGGGGGTCACAGATACGCAGTATTTT; j_gene: TRBJ2-3; abundance: NA; d_gene: TRBD2; v_gene: TRBV9
CDR3aa: CASRAQGERYWAFF; CDR3nt: TGTGCCAGCAGAGCGCAGGGGGAACGCTACTGGGCTTTCTTT; j_gene: TRBJ1-1; abundance: NA; d_gene: TRBD1; v_gene: TRBV6-5
CDR3aa: CASSLAGWPQETQYF; CDR3nt: TGTGCCAGCAGCTTGGCTGGGTGGCCGCAAGAGACCCAGTACTTC; j_gene: TRBJ2-5; abundance: NA; d_gene: NA; v_gene: TRBV5-4
CDR3aa: CASSLSRGEGEKLFF; CDR3nt: TGTGCCAGCAGCTTGTCTCGGGGAGAGGGCGAAAAACTGTTTTTT; j_gene: TRBJ1-4; abundance: NA; d_gene: NA; v_gene: TRBV5-4
CDR3aa: CASSPLDGLYEQYF; CDR3nt: TGTGCCAGCTCACCGCTGGACGGTCTGTACGAGCAGTACTTC; j_gene: TRBJ2-7; abundance: NA; d_gene: NA; v_gene: TRBV18
CDR3aa: CASRADTEAFF; CDR3nt: TGCGCCAGCAGGGCAGACACTGAAGCTTTCTTT; j_gene: TRBJ1-1; abundance: NA; d_gene: NA; v_gene: TRBV5-1